One sample yielded the 24 T cell receptor beta chains listed below, sequenced in a study of blood T cell repertoires in COVID-19. This table comes from immunoSEQ multiplex PCR, and its TCRdb copy is limited to in-frame clones, with some not included. The sample holds roughly 220,000 clones, about four fifths seen once. Sequenced: peripheral blood. These receptors originate from a woman of 80 years or more with COVID-19, enrolled during active disease.

V gene TRBV5-1 combines with J gene TRBJ1-1; D might be TRBD1 (6 bases). Germline V gives CDR1 SGHRS, CDR2 YFSETQ. Trimming removed 6 bases at V and 4 bases at J, with 19 bases between. The CDR3 sequence is 15 residues long. CDR3 residues: CASTLEGGAGTEAFF. The CDR3 DNA reads as TGCGCCAGCACCCTGGAAGGGGGGGCCGGCACTGAAGCTTTCTTT.

The rearrangement uses TRBV7-8 and TRBJ2-7; 7 nucleotides agree with TRBD2. This CDR3 comprises 16 residues. CDR1 is SGHVS, CDR2 FQNEAQ, per germline. The trim removed 2 bases at V and 2 bases at J, leaving 9 bases unmatched. DNA of the CDR3: TGTGCCAGCAGCTTATCAGGACTAGGCCCTACCTACGAGCAGTACTTC. Translated, it gives CASSLSGLGPTYEQYF. Filled out from reference TRBV7-8 and TRBJ2-7, the complete variable domain reads GAGVSQSPRYKVAKRGQDVALRCDPISGHVSLFWYQQALGQGPEFLTYFQNEAQLDKSGLPSDRFFAERPEGSVSTLKIQRTQQEDSAVYLCASSLSGLGPTYEQYFGPGTRLTVT.

This clone came up once. The V gene is TRBV28, the J gene TRBJ2-7, with 11 nucleotides matching TRBD2. V gave up 5 bases and J gave up 0 bases; unmatched junction bases: 12. The CDR3 has 18 residues. CDR1 is MDHEN and CDR2 is SYDVKM in the germline V gene. The CDR3, as DNA: TGTGCCAGCAGTCTACTAGCGGGAGCCGTTTTTGGCTCCTACGAGCAGTACTTC. This codes for CASSLLAGAVFGSYEQYF.

The rearrangement links TRBV4-2 to TRBJ1-6; 7 bases agree with TRBD1. The V segment lost 0 bases and the J segment 8 bases; nucleotides outside the gene matches: 7. CDR1 is LGHNA and CDR2 is YNFKEQ in the germline V gene. CDR3 length: 16 residues. CDR3 bases: TGTGCCAGCAGCCAAGATGAAGAGACAGGGTATTCACCCCTCCACTTT. This codes for CASSQDEETGYSPLHF.

The rearrangement links TRBV7-9 to TRBJ1-3; TRBD1 matches at 8 bases. The germline V gene has CDR1 SEHNR and CDR2 FQNEAQ (reference sequence). This CDR3 has 17 amino acids. After removal of 0 bases from V and 2 bases from J, the junction contained 6 bases not matched to a gene. CDR3 protein: CASSLAGQGITGNTIYF. CDR3 bases: TGTGCCAGCAGCTTAGCCGGACAGGGCATAACTGGAAACACCATATATTTT.

The chain employs TRBV27 and TRBJ1-1; 9 bases map to TRBD1. The CDR3 covers 15 residues. Germline V gene lookup returns CDR1 MNHEY and CDR2 SMNVEV (reference sequence). V dropped 8 bases and J dropped 6; count of bases not matched to a gene: 13. The CDR3 sequence: CASLPTTGGRPEAFF. CDR3 sequence (DNA): TGTGCCAGCCTACCTACTACAGGGGGCCGTCCTGAAGCTTTCTTT.

The chain combines TRBV5-1 with TRBJ1-2, with D possibly matching TRBD1 (5 bases). The CDR3 runs to 14 residues. Germline V gene sequence: CDR1 SGHRS, CDR2 YFSETQ. Trimming removed 2 bases from V and 8 bases from J, with 16 bases in between. CDR3 region: CASSLGTEGAGYTF. The CDR3 DNA is TGCGCCAGCAGCTTAGGGACGGAGGGCGCGGGCTACACCTTC.

This chain connects TRBV7-8 to TRBJ1-1, with unresolved D. The V gene's germline CDR1 is SGHVS and CDR2 FQNEAQ. V lost 1 base and J lost 4, with 10 bases in between. The CDR3 is made up of 14 amino acids. CDR3 bases: TGTGCCAGCAGCTTAGGGCCCACCTCCACTGAAGCTTTCTTT. Translation: CASSLGPTSTEAFF.

The V gene is TRBV18, the J gene TRBJ2-7; possible D gene TRBD2, 5 bases. The CDR3 length is 12 residues. V shed 2 bases and J shed 5 bases, with 7 bases lying between them. Germline-derived CDR1 and CDR2 are KGHSH and LQKENI. CDR3 in DNA: TGTGCCAGCTCACCAGAGGGCCACGAGCAGTACTTC. It codes for CASSPEGHEQYF.

The V and J genes are TRBV24-1 and TRBJ2-7; TRBD1 is a possible D gene (5 bases). The CDR3 runs to 12 residues. V gave up 4 bases and J gave up 7 bases, with 10 bases separating them. Germline V gene data show CDR1 as KGHDR and CDR2 as SFDVKD. The CDR3 loop is CATSDLTEEQYF. The CDR3 DNA reads TGTGCCACCAGTGACCTGACAGAAGAGCAGTACTTC.

This chain connects TRBV7-2 to TRBJ1-1; 12 bases fit TRBD1. The CDR3 is made up of 18 amino acids. Germline lookup yields CDR1 SGHTA and CDR2 FQGNSA. The V gene end was trimmed by 1 base and the J gene end by 4 bases; junction bases not matched to a gene: 10. CDR3 sequence (DNA): TGTGCCAGCAGCTTAGAGGGGACAGGGGGCATGGCGATCACTGAAGCTTTCTTT. It codes for CASSLEGTGGMAITEAFF.

The chain carries TRBV2 and TRBJ1-5; D is perhaps TRBD1 (6 bases). CDR1 SNHLY and CDR2 FYNNEI come from the germline V gene. V was pared by 6 bases and J by 4 bases, with 13 bases between. This CDR3 contains 14 residues. This CDR3 reads CASRRTASNQPQHF. The CDR3 DNA is TGTGCCAGCAGGAGGACAGCCTCGAATCAGCCCCAGCATTTT.

About this clone: Additional DNA sequences in this sample encode the identical CDR3. The chain uses TRBV5-1 and TRBJ1-5; D is undetermined. Trimming stripped 0 bases from V and 5 bases from J, with 6 bases between. There are 13 residues in the CDR3. Germline values: CDR1 SGHRS, CDR2 YFSETQ. The DNA for the CDR3 is TGCGCCAGCAGCTTGGGAACGGATCAGCCCCAGCATTTT. Protein sequence: CASSLGTDQPQHF.

A remark on this clone: One end of the junction varies from germline; a read error may be responsible. The chain has TRBV18 and TRBJ2-1; TRBD2 matches 10 bases. The CDR3 is 14 residues long. Germline values: CDR1 KGHSH, CDR2 LQKENI. The CDR3 region has the DNA TGTGCCAGCTCACCTTTCCCGGGACTAGCGAACGGAGTCTTC. The encoded protein is CASSPFPGLANGVF.

The V and J genes are TRBV28 and TRBJ1-2, with TRBD1 identical over 9 bases. The J segment lost 7 bases and the V segment lost 6 bases, leaving 9 bases of the junction unmatched. The CDR3 is 14 residues long. Per the germline V gene, CDR1 is MDHEN and CDR2 is SYDVKM. In nucleotides, the CDR3 is TGTGCCAGCAGGATACAGGGGGCGCAGGGTGGCTACACCTTC. It codes for CASRIQGAQGGYTF.

This clone was seen a handful of times. The rearrangement joins TRBV19 to TRBJ2-7; D is possibly TRBD2 (6 bases). There are 13 residues in the CDR3. V shed 7 bases and J shed 5 bases, with 15 bases lying between them. The V gene's germline CDR1 is LNHDA and CDR2 SQIVND (reference sequence). This CDR3 is CASMSGSGDEQYF. CDR3 coding DNA: TGTGCCAGTATGTCCGGGAGTGGTGACGAGCAGTACTTC.

CDR3 in DNA: TGTGCCAGCAGCCCATGGACAGGGATGAGCCAAGAGACCCAGTACTTC. Protein product: CASSPWTGMSQETQYF. This chain links TRBV7-6 with TRBJ2-5; 8 bases fit TRBD1. The CDR3 consists of 16 residues. With V trimmed by 5 bases and J by 1 base, 9 bases remained unmatched. Germline CDR1 and CDR2: SGHVS and FNYEAQ.

The genes are TRBV7-3 and TRBJ1-2; possible D gene TRBD1, 5 bases. V shed 2 bases and J shed 13 bases, with 14 bases lying between them. The CDR3 is 12 residues long. The germline V gene encodes CDR1 SGHTA and CDR2 FQGTGA. CDR3 amino acids: CASSLLQGPRTF. The CDR3 DNA is TGTGCCAGCAGCTTATTGCAGGGCCCCCGCACCTTC.

The rearrangement uses TRBV15 and TRBJ2-3, with 12 bases aligning to TRBD2. Trimming at V came to 0 bases and at J to 4 bases, leaving 8 bases not matched to a gene. Germline values: CDR1 LNHNV, CDR2 YYDKDF (reference sequence). The CDR3 spans 18 residues. CDR3 coding DNA: TGTGCCACCAGCAGAGAAAGTCCTAGCGGGAGGGGCGCAGATACGCAGTATTTT. Protein: CATSRESPSGRGADTQYF.

The gene calls are TRBV7-2 and TRBJ2-1, with 11 bases that match TRBD2. CDR1 is SGHTA and CDR2 is FQGNSA in the germline V gene. The CDR3 is 17 residues long. The trim removed 1 base at V and 9 bases at J, leaving 11 bases unmatched. The CDR3 is CASSLDLTSGGRGEQFF. The CDR3 region has the DNA TGTGCCAGCAGCTTAGACCTAACTAGCGGGGGCAGGGGTGAGCAGTTCTTC.

The chain has TRBV3-1 (or the pseudogene TRBV3-2) and TRBJ1-3, with D possibly matching TRBD1 (6 bases). Germline loops: CDR1 LGHDT, CDR2 YNNKEL (reference sequence). V was clipped by 0 bases and J by 4 bases, with 16 bases between them. This CDR3 has 17 residues. As DNA, the CDR3 is TGTGCCAGCAGCCAAGAACGAGGGGGACCAACCGGAAACACCATATATTTT. This encodes CASSQERGGPTGNTIYF.

This clone was detected a few times. CDR3 sequence: CASSSTGRTNQPQHF. As DNA, the CDR3 is TGTGCCAGCAGTTCCACAGGGCGTACCAATCAGCCCCAGCATTTT. The rearrangement joins TRBV6-5 to TRBJ1-5, with D possibly being TRBD1 (6 bases). Per germline, CDR1 MNHEY and CDR2 SVGAGI. V was trimmed by 4 bases and J by 3 bases, leaving 13 bases between them. The CDR3 runs 15 residues.

The chain couples TRBV10-3 to TRBJ1-1, with D perhaps TRBD1 (5 bases). V lost 11 bases and J lost 4, with 17 bases in between. CDR1 and CDR2 (germline): ENHRY, SYGVKD. The CDR3 consists of 13 residues. The chain's CDR3 is CALRQTEATEAFF. In DNA, the CDR3 is TGTGCCCTCCGACAGACTGAAGCCACTGAAGCTTTCTTT.

V usage is TRBV9 and J usage is TRBJ2-7; D possibly corresponds to TRBD1 (6 bases). The CDR3 runs to 15 residues. V lost 0 bases and J lost 0, with 10 bases in between. Germline CDR1 SGDLS, CDR2 YYNGEE. The CDR3 DNA reads as TGTGCCAGCAGCGTAGCAGGACAGAGCTCCTACGAGCAGTACTTC. This sequence encodes CASSVAGQSSYEQYF.